The 16 T cell receptor beta chains below all came from one sample that was sequenced in a study of blood T cell repertoires in COVID-19. Sequencing used immunoSEQ multiplex PCR; TCRdb keeps in-frame clones, though not all of them. The repertoire has 83,000 or so clones, around 86% of them found once; the top ten carry 8%. The sample taken for sequencing was peripheral blood. Source of these receptors: a man at least 80 years old with active or convalescent COVID-19.

This chain connects TRBV15 to TRBJ2-2; 13 bases are shared with TRBD2. The trim removed 0 bases at V and 8 bases at J, leaving 6 bases unmatched. CDR1 LNHNV and CDR2 YYDKDF come from the germline V gene (reference sequence). This CDR3 contains 17 residues. CDR3 loop: CATSRDGLAGVGGELFF. The CDR3 region has the DNA TGTGCCACCAGCAGAGATGGACTAGCGGGAGTGGGGGGGGAGCTGTTTTTT.

The rearrangement joins TRBV27 to TRBJ1-6; 7 nucleotides agree with TRBD1. Per germline, CDR1 MNHEY and CDR2 SMNVEV (reference sequence). The CDR3 extends over 15 amino acids. Trimming at V came to 3 bases and at J to 8 bases, leaving 7 bases not matched to a gene. The CDR3 bases are TGTGCCAGCAGTTTTTCATGGGACAGTGATTCACCCCTCCACTTT. Translation: CASSFSWDSDSPLHF.

The rearrangement joins TRBV14 to TRBJ1-4; 8 nucleotides match TRBD1. The germline V gene has CDR1 SGHDN and CDR2 FVKESK. J gave up 7 bases and V 0 bases, and 10 bases lay outside the gene matches. There are 17 residues in the CDR3. CDR3 coding DNA: TGTGCCAGCAGCCAAGATCCCCGACAGGGGAGTGGTGAAAAACTGTTTTTT. Translation: CASSQDPRQGSGEKLFF.

The chain recombines TRBV27 with TRBJ1-2; TRBD1 might be the D (6 bases). CDR3 length: 14 amino acids. Germline V gives CDR1 MNHEY, CDR2 SMNVEV (reference sequence). V shed 5 bases and J shed 4 bases, with 14 bases lying between them. CDR3: CASSITQGIYGYTF. The CDR3 DNA sequence: TGTGCCAGCAGTATAACCCAGGGGATCTATGGCTACACCTTC.

The gene calls are TRBV10-1 and TRBJ2-5; tentatively, D is TRBD1 (5 bases). Germline V gene sequence: CDR1 WNHNN, CDR2 SYGVQD (reference sequence). The V and J ends lost 0 bases and 3 bases respectively, with 11 bases between them. The CDR3 runs 15 residues. The CDR3 sequence: CASSESTTAKETQYF. Written as DNA, the CDR3 is TGCGCCAGCAGTGAGTCTACGACAGCCAAAGAGACCCAGTACTTC.

The V gene is TRBV28, the J gene TRBJ1-5; tentative D call: TRBD1 (5 bases). This CDR3 spans 12 amino acids. CDR1 is MDHEN and CDR2 is SYDVKM in the germline V gene. V was shortened by 9 bases and J by 8 bases, with 14 bases between the two germline ends. The CDR3 loop reads CASRGGLEPQHF. In nucleotides, the CDR3 is TGTGCCAGTCGGGGGGGTTTAGAGCCCCAGCATTTT.

Only one count was recorded for this clone. This chain joins TRBV9 and TRBJ2-1; TRBD2 matches at 12 bases. Germline CDR1 SGDLS, CDR2 YYNGEE. The CDR3 is 17 amino acids. V was pared by 1 base and J by 5 bases, with 7 bases of the junction left unmatched. The CDR3 coding sequence is TGTGCCAGCAGCGTATTCGAGTGGACTAGCGGGGACAATGAGCAGTTCTTC. Its translation is CASSVFEWTSGDNEQFF.

The chain employs TRBV19 and TRBJ1-5, with D unclear. The CDR3 extends over 13 amino acids. The V and J ends lost 5 bases and 6 bases respectively, with 11 bases between them. The V gene's germline CDR1 is LNHDA and CDR2 SQIVND (reference sequence). CDR3 in DNA: TGTGCCAGTAGTGGGAGACATCTTCAGCCCCAGCATTTT. Protein sequence: CASSGRHLQPQHF.

This clone was seen a single time. The chain carries TRBV28 and TRBJ1-4; 8 bases line up with TRBD1. V trimming: 6 bases; J trimming: 8 bases; junction bases outside the gene matches: 11. Germline V CDR1 and CDR2: MDHEN, SYDVKM. This CDR3 contains 15 residues. The CDR3 spells CASSRTGQGGEKLFF. The CDR3 nucleotides are TGTGCCAGCAGCCGCACCGGACAGGGAGGGGAAAAACTGTTTTTT.

This chain connects TRBV27 to TRBJ1-2, with TRBD1 identical over 12 bases. V dropped 0 bases and J dropped 4; count of bases not matched to a gene: 6. Per the germline V gene, CDR1 is MNHEY and CDR2 is SMNVEV (reference sequence). The CDR3 loop spans 17 amino acids. CDR3: CASSLSKGQGAGYGYTF. The CDR3 region has the DNA TGTGCCAGCAGTTTATCGAAGGGACAGGGGGCAGGCTATGGCTACACCTTC.

The V gene is TRBV6-2 or TRBV6-3, the J gene TRBJ2-3; 9 positions match TRBD2. Germline V lookup: CDR1 MNHEY, CDR2 SVGEGT. The CDR3 is 14 residues long. Losses at the gene ends were 4 bases for V and 9 bases for J; bases not matched to a gene: 8. The chain's CDR3 is CASSWGGGALTQYF. The CDR3 DNA is TGTGCCAGCAGTTGGGGCGGGGGGGCCCTAACGCAGTATTTT.

This clone was observed once. V gene TRBV10-3 combines with J gene TRBJ2-3; TRBD1 is a possible D gene (6 bases). Germline V gene lookup returns CDR1 ENHRY and CDR2 SYGVKD. There are 13 residues in the CDR3. V lost 6 bases, J lost 4 bases, and 11 bases lay in between. CDR3 region: CAIRDSVADTQYF. The CDR3 DNA is TGTGCCATCAGGGACAGCGTGGCAGATACGCAGTATTTT.

The chain employs TRBV29-1 and TRBJ1-5; 8 bases are a match to TRBD1. Germline V gene lookup returns CDR1 SQVTM and CDR2 ANQGSEA. V gave up 1 base and J gave up 5 bases; unmatched junction bases: 7. The CDR3 covers 15 residues. DNA for the CDR3: TGCAGCGTTGAAGGCCCCGGACAGGGAGATCAGCCCCAGCATTTT. Translating gives CSVEGPGQGDQPQHF.

The rearrangement uses TRBV7-9 and TRBJ2-3; tentatively, D is TRBD2 (6 bases). The CDR3 has 17 residues. The V end lost 3 bases, the J end lost 2 bases, and 18 bases lay between the germline ends. The germline V gene encodes CDR1 SEHNR and CDR2 FQNEAQ (reference sequence). The CDR3 bases are TGTGCCAGCAGCTTTTATCGGGCGGGGTTCATCACAGATACGCAGTATTTT. Protein product: CASSFYRAGFITDTQYF.

The chain has TRBV5-1 and TRBJ2-1, with TRBD1 matching 8 bases. V gave up 4 bases and J gave up 8 bases; unmatched junction bases: 5. CDR3 size: 13 residues. CDR1 is SGHRS, CDR2 YFSETQ, per germline. The CDR3 protein is CASSAGQGDEQFF. CDR3 bases: TGCGCCAGCAGCGCCGGACAGGGCGATGAGCAGTTCTTC.

V is TRBV11-2 and J is TRBJ1-5; 7 positions agree with TRBD1. CDR1 SGHAT and CDR2 FQNNGV come from the germline V gene. CDR3 size: 15 residues. With V trimmed by 5 bases and J by 3 bases, 7 bases remained unmatched. CDR3 nucleotide sequence: TGTGCCAGCAGCAAAACAGGGGACCCCAATCAGCCCCAGCATTTT. It yields the protein CASSKTGDPNQPQHF. Full variable domain (missing parts from reference TRBV11-2 and TRBJ1-5): EAGVAQSPRYKIIEKRQSVAFWCNPISGHATLYWYQQILGQGPKLLIQFQNNGVVDDSQLPKDRFSAERLKGVDSTLKIQPAKLEDSAVYLCASSKTGDPNQPQHFGDGTRLSIL.